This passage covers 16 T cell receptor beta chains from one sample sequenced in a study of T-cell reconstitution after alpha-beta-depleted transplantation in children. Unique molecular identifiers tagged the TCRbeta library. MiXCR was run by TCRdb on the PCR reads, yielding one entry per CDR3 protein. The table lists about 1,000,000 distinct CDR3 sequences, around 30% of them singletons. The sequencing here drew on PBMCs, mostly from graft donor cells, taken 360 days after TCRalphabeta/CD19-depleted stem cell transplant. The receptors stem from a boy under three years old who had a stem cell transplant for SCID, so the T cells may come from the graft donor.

The CDR3, as DNA: TGTGCCAGCAGCTTGATCAGGGGGCGCCGGGAGACCCAGTACTTC. Encoded protein: CASSLIRGRRETQYF. This rearrangement joins TRBV7-8 to TRBJ2-5, with 8 bases identical to TRBD1. The CDR3 has 15 amino acids. With 3 bases clipped from V and 5 bases from J, the junction kept 8 bases outside the gene matches. The germline gives CDR1 SGHVS, CDR2 FQNEAQ.

Written as DNA, the CDR3 is TGCGCCAGCAGCTTAGGTACTAGCGGGGTCACAGATACGCAGTATTTT. Translated, it gives CASSLGTSGVTDTQYF. The chain employs TRBV5-1 and TRBJ2-3, with 10 bases aligning to TRBD2. Per germline, CDR1 SGHRS and CDR2 YFSETQ. CDR3 length equals 16 residues. The V segment lost 2 bases and the J segment 2 bases; nucleotides outside the gene matches: 5.

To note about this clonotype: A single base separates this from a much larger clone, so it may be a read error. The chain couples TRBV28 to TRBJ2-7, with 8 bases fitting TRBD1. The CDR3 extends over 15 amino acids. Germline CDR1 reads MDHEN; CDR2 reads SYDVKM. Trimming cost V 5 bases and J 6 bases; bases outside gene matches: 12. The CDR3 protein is CASSPHGTGNREQYF. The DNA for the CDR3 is TGTGCCAGCAGTCCCCATGGGACAGGCAACCGCGAGCAGTACTTC.

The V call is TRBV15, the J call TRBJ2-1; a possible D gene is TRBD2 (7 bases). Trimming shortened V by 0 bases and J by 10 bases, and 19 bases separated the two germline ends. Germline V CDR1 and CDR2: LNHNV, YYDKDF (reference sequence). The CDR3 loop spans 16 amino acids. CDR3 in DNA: TGTGCCACCAGCAGAGAAACAGGGAGGGCCATGTTGGAGCAGTTCTTC. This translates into CATSRETGRAMLEQFF.

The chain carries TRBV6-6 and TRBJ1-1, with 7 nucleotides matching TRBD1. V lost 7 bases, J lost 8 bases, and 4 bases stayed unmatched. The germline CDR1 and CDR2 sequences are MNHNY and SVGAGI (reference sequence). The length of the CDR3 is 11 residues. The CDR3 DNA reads TGTGCCAGCACCAGGACAGGAGAAGCTTTCTTT. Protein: CASTRTGEAFF.

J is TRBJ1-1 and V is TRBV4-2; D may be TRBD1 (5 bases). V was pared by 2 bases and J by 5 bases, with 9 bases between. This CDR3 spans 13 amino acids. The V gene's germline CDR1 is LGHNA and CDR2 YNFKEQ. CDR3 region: CASSQREGTEAFF. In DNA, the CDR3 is TGTGCCAGCAGCCAAAGGGAGGGGACTGAAGCTTTCTTT.

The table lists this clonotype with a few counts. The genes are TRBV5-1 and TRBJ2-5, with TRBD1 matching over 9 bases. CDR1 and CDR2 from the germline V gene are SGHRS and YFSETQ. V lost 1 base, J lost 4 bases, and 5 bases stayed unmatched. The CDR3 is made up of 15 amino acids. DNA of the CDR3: TGCGCCAGCAGCTTGACAGGGGGCGGAGGAGAGACCCAGTACTTC. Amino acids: CASSLTGGGGETQYF.

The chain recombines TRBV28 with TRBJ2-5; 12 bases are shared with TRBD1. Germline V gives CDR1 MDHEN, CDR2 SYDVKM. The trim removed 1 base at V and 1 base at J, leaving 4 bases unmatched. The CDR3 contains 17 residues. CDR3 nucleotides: TGTGCCAGCAGTTTATATCGGGGACAGGGGGCCCAAGAGACCCAGTACTTC. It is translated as CASSLYRGQGAQETQYF.

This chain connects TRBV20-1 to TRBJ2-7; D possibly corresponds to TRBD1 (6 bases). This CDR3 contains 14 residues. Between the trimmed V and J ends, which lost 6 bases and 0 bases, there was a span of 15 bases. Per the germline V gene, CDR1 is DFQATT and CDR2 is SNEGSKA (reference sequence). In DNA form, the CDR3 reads TGCAGTGCACTTCGGACAGCCTACTCCTACGAGCAGTACTTC. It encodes CSALRTAYSYEQYF.

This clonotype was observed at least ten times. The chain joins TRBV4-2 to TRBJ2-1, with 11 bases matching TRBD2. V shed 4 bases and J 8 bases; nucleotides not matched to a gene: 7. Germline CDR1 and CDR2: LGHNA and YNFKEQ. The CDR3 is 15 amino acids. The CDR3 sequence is CASSLLAGGRDEQFF. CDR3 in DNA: TGTGCCAGCAGCCTCTTAGCGGGGGGGCGGGATGAGCAGTTCTTC.

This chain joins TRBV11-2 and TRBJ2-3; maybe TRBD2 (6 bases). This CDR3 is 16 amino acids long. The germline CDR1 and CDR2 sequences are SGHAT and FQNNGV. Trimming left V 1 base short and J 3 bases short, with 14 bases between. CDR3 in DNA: TGTGCCAGCAGCTTAGTTCAGGGTGGGAGGACAGATACGCAGTATTTT. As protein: CASSLVQGGRTDTQYF.

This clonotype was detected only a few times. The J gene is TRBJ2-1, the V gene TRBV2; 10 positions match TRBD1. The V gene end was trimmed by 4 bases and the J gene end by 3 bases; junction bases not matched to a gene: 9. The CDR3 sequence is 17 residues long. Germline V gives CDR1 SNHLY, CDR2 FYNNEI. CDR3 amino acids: CASSGSGQGVFYNEQFF. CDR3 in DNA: TGTGCCAGCAGTGGATCTGGACAGGGGGTTTTCTACAATGAGCAGTTCTTC.

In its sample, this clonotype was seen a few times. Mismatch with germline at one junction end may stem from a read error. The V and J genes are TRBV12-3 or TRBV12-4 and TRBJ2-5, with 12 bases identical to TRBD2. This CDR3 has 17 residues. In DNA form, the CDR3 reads TGTGCCAGCAGTTTGGCTAGCGGGGGGGCAAAGCAAGCGACCCAGTACTTC. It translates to CASSLASGGAKQATQYF.

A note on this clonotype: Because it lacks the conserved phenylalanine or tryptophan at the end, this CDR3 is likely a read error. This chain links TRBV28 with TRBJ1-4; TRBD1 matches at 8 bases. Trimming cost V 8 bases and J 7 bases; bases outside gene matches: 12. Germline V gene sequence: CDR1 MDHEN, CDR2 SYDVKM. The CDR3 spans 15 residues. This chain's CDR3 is CASLPGGAWSEKLFV. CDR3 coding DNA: TGTGCCAGCTTGCCAGGGGGCGCGTGGAGTGAAAAACTGTTTGTT.

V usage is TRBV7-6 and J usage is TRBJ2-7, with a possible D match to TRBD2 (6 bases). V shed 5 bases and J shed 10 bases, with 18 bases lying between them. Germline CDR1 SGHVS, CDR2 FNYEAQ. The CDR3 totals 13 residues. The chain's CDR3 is CASSPSDRESQYF. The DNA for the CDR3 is TGTGCCAGCAGCCCGTCAGACCGGGAGTCTCAGTACTTC.

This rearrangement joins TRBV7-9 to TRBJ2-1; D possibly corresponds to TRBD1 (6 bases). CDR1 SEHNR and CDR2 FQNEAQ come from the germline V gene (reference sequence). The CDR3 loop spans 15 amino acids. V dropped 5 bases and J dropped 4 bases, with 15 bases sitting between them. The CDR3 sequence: CASSPRPDSYNEQFF. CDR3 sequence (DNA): TGTGCCAGCAGCCCGCGACCGGACAGTTACAATGAGCAGTTCTTC. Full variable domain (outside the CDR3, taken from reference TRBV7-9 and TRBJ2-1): DTGVSQNPRHKITKRGQNVTFRCDPISEHNRLYWYRQTLGQGPEFLTYFQNEAQLEKSRLLSDRFSAERPKGSFSTLEIQRTEQGDSAMYLCASSPRPDSYNEQFFGPGTRLTVL.